The sequence of this T cell receptor beta chain was determined in a study of OX40 agonist ivuxolimab in advanced cancers. As for the study in general: The patients got ivuxolimab, which is an agonistic anti-OX40 (CD134) antibody. Cohort: approximately 79% men, mean age about 62, aged about 20 to 90. The study, taken as a whole, reports: Relative to CD4+, CD8+ T cells held more expanded clones on average. The specificity for antigen of the expanded peripheral T cells was not determined.

This CDR3 contains 16 residues. Germline assignment: CDR1 SGDLS and CDR2 YYNGEE. Trimming stripped 3 bases from V and 1 base from J, with 16 bases between. Using immunoSEQ multiplex PCR, the repertoire was profiled, and TCRdb retains in-frame clones only, with some absent. The sample contains about 83,000 clones, approximately 83% of which appear only once. Concerning this clone itself: Its antigen is currently unknown.

This TCR came from an adult with an advanced solid tumor such as melanoma, head and neck, liver or kidney cancer. The sample in question was CD4+ or CD8+ T cells sorted from blood, obtained in a trial of the OX40 agonist ivuxolimab. This chain links TRBV9 with TRBJ2-5; no firm D call. CDR3 nucleotides: TGTGCCAGCAGCGAGGCCCCGGGCGGTTTCCAAGAGACCCAGTACTTC. It translates to CASSEAPGGFQETQYF.